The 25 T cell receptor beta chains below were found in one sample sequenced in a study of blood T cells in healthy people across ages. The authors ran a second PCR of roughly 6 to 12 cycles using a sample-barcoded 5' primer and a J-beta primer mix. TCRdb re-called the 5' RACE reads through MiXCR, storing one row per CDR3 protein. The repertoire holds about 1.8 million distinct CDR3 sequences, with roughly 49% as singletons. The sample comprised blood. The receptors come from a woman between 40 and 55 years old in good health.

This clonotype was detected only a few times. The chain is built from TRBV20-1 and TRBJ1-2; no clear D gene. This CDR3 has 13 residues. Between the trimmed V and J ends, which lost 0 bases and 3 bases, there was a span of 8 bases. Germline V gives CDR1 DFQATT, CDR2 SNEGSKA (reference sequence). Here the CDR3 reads CSARELLYYGYTF. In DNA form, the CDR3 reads TGCAGTGCTAGAGAGCTCCTCTACTATGGCTACACCTTC.

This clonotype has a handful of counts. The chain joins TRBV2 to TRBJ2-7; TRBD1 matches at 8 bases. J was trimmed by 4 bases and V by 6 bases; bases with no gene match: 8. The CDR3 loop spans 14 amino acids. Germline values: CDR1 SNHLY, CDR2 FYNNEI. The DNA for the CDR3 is TGTGCCAGCAGCGGACAGGGTCGACCTTACGAGCAGTACTTC. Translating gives CASSGQGRPYEQYF.

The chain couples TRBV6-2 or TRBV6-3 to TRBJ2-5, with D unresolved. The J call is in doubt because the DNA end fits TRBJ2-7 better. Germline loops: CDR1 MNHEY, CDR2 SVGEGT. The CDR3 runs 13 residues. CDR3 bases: TGTGCCAGCAGTACTCGCAACGGCCACGAGCAGTACTTC. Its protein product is CASSTRNGHEQYF.

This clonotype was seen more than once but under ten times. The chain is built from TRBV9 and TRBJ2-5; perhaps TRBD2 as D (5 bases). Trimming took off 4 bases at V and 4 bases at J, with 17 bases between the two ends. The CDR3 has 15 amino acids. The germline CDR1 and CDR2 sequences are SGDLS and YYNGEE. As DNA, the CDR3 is TGTGCCAGCAGCCCCCTGGGTTTAGCGCGAGAGACCCAGTACTTC. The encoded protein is CASSPLGLARETQYF.

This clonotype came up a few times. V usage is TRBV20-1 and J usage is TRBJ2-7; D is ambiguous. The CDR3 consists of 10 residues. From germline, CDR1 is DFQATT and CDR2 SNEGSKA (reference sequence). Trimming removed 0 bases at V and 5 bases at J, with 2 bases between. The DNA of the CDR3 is TGCAGTGCTAGAGAACACGAGCAGTACTTC. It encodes CSAREHEQYF.

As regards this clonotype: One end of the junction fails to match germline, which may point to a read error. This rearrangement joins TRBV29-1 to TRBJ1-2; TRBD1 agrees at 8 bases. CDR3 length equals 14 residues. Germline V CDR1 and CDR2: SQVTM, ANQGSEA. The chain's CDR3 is CSVVQGAGSYGYTF. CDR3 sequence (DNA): TGCAGTGTTGTCCAGGGGGCCGGGAGCTATGGCTACACCTTC.

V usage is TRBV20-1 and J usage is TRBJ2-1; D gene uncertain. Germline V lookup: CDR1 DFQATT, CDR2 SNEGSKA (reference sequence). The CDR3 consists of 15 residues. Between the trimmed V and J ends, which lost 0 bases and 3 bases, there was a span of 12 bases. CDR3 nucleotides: TGCAGTGCTAGAGATCCCCGGACGTTCTACAATGAGCAGTTCTTC. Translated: CSARDPRTFYNEQFF.

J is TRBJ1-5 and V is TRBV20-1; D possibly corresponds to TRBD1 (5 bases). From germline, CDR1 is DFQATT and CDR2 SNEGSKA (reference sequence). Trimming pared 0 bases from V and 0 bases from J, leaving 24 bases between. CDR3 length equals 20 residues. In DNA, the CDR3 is TGCAGTGCTAGAGATCCGTCCCCCCAGACAGCTACTTATAGCAATCAGCCCCAGCATTTT. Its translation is CSARDPSPQTATYSNQPQHF.

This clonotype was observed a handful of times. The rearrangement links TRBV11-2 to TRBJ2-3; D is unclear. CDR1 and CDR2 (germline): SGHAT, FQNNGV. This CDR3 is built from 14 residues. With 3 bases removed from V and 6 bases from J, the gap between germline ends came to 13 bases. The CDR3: CASSLITAWDTQYF. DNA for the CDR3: TGTGCCAGCAGCTTGATCACAGCCTGGGATACGCAGTATTTT.

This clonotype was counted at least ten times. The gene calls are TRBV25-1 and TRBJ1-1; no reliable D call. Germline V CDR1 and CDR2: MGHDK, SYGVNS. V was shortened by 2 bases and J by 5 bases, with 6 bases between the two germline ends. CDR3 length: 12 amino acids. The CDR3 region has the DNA TGTGCCAGCAGTGAAGGTTGGACTGAAGCTTTCTTT. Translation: CASSEGWTEAFF.

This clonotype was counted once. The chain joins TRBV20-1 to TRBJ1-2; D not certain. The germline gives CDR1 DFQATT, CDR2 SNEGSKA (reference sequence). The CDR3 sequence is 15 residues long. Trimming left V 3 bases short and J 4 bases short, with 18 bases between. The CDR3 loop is CSARGAQSLTYGYTF. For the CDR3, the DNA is TGCAGTGCTAGGGGCGCGCAAAGCCTGACCTATGGCTACACCTTC.

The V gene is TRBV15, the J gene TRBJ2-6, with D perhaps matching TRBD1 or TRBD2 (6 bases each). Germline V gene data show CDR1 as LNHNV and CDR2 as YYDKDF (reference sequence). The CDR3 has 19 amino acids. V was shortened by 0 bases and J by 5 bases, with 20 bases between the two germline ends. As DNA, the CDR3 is TGTGCCACCAGCAGAGATTTGTCCGGTCCGGGGGCCTGGGCCAACGTCCTGACTTTC. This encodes CATSRDLSGPGAWANVLTF. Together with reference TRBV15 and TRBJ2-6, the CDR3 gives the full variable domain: DAMVIQNPRYQVTQFGKPVTLSCSQTLNHNVMYWYQQKSSQAPKLLFHYYDKDFNNEADTPDNFQSRRPNTSFCFLDIRSPGLGDTAMYLCATSRDLSGPGAWANVLTFGAGSRLTVL.

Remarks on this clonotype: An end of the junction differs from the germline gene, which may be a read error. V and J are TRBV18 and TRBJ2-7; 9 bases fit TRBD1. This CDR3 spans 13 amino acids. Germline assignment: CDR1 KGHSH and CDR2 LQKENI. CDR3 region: CASSRDRDSEQYF. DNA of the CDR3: TGTGCCAGCTCACGGGACAGGGACAGCGAGCAGTACTTT.

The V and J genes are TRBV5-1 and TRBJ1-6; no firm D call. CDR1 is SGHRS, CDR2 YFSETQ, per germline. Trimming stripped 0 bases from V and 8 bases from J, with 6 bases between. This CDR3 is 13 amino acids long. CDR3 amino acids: CASSLEVYSPLHF. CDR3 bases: TGCGCCAGCAGCTTGGAGGTTTATTCACCCCTCCACTTT.

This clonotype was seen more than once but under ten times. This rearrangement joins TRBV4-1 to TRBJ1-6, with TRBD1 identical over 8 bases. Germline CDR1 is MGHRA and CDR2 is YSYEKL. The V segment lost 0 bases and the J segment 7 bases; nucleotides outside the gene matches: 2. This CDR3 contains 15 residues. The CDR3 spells CASSQDRQGNSPLHF. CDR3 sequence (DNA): TGCGCCAGCAGCCAAGATCGACAGGGGAATTCACCCCTCCACTTT.

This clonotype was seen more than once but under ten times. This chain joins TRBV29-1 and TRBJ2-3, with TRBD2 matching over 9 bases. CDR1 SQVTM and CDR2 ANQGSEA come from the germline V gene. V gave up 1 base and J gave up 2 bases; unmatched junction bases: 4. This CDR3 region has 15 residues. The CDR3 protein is CSVEGGGASTDTQYF. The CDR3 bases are TGCAGCGTTGAAGGCGGGGGGGCCTCCACAGATACGCAGTATTTT.

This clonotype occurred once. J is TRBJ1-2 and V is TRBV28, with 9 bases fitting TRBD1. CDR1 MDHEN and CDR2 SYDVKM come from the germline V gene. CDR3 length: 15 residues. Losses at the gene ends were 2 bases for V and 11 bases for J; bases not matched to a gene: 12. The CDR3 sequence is CASSLTGRTGAGYTF. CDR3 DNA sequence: TGTGCCAGCAGTTTAACAGGCCGGACAGGGGCAGGGTACACCTTC.

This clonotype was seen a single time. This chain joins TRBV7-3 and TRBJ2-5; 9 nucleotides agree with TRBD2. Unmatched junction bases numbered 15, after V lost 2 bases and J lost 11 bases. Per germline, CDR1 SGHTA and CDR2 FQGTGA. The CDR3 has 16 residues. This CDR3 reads CASSLASGIGYNEQYF. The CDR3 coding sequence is TGTGCCAGCAGCTTAGCTAGCGGGATCGGATACAATGAGCAGTACTTC.

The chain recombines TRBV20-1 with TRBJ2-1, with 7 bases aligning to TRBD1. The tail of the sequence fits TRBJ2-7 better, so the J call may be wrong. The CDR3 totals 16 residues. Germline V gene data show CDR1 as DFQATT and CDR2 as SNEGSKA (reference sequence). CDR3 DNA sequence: TGCAGTGCTAGAGGTCACTTGGACAGGAATTCCTACGAGCAGTACTTC. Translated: CSARGHLDRNSYEQYF.

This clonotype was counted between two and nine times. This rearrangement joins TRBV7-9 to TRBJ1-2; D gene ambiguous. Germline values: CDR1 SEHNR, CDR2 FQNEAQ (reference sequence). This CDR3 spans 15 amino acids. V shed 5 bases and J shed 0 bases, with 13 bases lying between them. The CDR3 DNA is TGTGCCAGCAGCCCGGCCGGAGGAACTAACTATGGCTACACCTTC. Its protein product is CASSPAGGTNYGYTF.

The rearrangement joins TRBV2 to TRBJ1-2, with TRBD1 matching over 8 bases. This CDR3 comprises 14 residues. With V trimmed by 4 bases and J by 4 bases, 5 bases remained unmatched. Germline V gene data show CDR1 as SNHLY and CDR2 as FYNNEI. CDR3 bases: TGTGCCAGCAGTGTCCAAGGGACAGGCTATGGCTACACCTTC. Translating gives CASSVQGTGYGYTF. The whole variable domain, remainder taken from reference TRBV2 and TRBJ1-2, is EPEVTQTPSHQVTQMGQEVILRCVPISNHLYFYWYRQILGQKVEFLVSFYNNEISEKSEIFDDQFSVERPDGSNFTLKIRSTKLEDSAMYFCASSVQGTGYGYTFGSGTRLTVV.

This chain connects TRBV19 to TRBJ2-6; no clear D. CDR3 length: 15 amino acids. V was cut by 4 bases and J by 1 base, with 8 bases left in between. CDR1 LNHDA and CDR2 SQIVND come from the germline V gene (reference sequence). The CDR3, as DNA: TGTGCCAGTAGTACTAGACAATCTGGGGCCAACGTCCTGACTTTC. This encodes CASSTRQSGANVLTF.

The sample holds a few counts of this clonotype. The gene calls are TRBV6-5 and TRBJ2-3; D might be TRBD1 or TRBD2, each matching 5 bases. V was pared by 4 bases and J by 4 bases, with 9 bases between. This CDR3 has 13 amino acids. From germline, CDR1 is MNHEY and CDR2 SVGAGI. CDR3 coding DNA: TGTGCCAGCAGTTCGGGGACCTCAGATACGCAGTATTTT. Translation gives CASSSGTSDTQYF.

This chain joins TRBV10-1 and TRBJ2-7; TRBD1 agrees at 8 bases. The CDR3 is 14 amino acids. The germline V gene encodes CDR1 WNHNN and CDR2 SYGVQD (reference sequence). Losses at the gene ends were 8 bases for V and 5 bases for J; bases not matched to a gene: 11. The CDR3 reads CASRGSGQGHEQYF. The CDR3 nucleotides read TGCGCCAGCCGAGGTTCAGGACAGGGCCACGAGCAGTACTTC.

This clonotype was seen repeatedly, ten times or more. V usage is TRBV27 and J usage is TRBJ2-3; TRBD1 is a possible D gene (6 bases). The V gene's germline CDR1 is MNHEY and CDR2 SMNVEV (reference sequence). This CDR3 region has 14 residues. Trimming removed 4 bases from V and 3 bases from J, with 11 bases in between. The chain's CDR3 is CASSWQGSTDTQYF. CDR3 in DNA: TGTGCCAGCAGTTGGCAGGGGTCAACAGATACGCAGTATTTT.